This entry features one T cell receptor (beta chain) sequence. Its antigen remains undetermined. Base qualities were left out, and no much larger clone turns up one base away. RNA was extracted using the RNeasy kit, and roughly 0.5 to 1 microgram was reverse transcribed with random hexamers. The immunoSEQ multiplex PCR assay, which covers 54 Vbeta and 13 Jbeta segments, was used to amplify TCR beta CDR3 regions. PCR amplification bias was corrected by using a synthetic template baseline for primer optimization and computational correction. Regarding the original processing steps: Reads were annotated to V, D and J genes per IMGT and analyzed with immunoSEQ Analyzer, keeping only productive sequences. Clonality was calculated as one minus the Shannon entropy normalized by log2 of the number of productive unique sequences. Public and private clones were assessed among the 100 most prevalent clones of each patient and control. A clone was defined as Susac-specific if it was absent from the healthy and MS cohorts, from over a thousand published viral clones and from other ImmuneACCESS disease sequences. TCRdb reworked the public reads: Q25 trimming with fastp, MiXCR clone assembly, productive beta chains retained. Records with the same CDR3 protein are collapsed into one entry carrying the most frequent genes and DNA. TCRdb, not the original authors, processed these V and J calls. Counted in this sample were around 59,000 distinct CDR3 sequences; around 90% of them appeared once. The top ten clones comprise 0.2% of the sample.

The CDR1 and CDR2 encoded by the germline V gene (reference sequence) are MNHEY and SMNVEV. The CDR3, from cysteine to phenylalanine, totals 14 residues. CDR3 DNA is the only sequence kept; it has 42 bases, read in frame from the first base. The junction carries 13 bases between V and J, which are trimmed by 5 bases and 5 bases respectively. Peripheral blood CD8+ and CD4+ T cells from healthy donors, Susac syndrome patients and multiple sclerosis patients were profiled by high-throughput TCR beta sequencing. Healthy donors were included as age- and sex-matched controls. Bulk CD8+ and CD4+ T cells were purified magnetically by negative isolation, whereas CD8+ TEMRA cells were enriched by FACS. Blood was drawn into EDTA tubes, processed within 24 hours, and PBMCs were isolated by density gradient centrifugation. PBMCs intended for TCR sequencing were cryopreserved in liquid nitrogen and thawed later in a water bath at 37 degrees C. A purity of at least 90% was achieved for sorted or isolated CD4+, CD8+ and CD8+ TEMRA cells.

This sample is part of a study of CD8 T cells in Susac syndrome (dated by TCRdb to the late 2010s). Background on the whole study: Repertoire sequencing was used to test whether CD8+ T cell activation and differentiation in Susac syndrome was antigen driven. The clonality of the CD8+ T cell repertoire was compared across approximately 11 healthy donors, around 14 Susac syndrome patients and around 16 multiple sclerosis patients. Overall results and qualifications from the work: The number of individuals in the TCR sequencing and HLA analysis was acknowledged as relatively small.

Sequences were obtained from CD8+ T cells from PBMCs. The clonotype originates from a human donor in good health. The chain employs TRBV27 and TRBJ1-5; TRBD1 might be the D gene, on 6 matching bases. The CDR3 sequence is CASSQDSEYQPQHF. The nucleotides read TGTGCCAGCAGTCAGGACAGTGAGTATCAGCCCCAGCATTTT.